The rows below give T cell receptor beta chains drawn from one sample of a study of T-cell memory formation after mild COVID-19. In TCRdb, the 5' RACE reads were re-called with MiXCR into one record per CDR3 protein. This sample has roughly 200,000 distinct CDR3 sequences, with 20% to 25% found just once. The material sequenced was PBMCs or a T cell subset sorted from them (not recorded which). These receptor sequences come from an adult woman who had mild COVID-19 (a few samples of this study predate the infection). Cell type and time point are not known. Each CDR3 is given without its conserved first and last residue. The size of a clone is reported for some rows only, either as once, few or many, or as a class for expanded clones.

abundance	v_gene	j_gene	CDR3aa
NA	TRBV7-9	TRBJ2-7	ASSVRDRPTQQY
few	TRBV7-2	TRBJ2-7	ASSLWYEQY
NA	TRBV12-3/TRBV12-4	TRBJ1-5	ASSSKQPQH
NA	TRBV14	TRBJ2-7	ASSQESVRDRADYEQY
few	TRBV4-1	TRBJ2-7	ASSQEGRGSFYEQY
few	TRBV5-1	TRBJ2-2	ASSGGPNTGELF
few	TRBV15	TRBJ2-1	ATSRLRGLNEQF
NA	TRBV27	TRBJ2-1	ASSLEAGYNEQF
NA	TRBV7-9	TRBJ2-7	ASIPPGLAGISSYEQY
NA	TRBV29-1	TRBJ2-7	SVGTVYEQY
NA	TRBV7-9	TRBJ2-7	ASSSLAGGSIYEQY
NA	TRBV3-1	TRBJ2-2	ASSQTRWNTGELF
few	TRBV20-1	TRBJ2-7	SARDRDDYEQY
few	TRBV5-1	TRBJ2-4	ASSSDRDGIQY
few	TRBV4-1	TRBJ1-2	ASSQEETYGYT
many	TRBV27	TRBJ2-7	ASSLIREQGGYYEQY
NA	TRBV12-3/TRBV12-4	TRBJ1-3	ASSLDPAGGNTIY
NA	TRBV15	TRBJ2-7	ATSRDRGAARY
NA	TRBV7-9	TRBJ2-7	ASSLVGGGYEQY
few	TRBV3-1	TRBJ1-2	ASSQGGQANYGYT
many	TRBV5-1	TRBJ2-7	ASSPGTGTHEQY
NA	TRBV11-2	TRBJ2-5	ASSLIGVQETQY
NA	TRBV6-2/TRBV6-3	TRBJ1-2	ASRGVGNYGYT
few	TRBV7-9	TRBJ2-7	ASSTEPWGNHEQY
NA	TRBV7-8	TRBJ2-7	ASSLLGPVEQY
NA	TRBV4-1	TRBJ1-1	ASSPASGDTEAF
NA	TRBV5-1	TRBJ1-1	ASSDRSSTEAF
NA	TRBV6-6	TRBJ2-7	ASSYSSGETYEQY
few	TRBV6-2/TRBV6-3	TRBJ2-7	ASSSYQREVGEQY
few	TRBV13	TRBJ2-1	ASSLGTGQRNEQF